This T cell receptor (beta chain) was identified in a study of metastatic and nonmetastatic thyroid tumors. At the level of the study: Across peripheral blood and tumor or nodule tissue samples taken from malignant and benign thyroid patients, the repertoires were compared with one another.

All patients reached thyroid surgery having received no treatment beforehand. The V and J ends lost 7 bases and 7 bases, in that order; junction bases with no gene match: 9. The CDR3 has 14 residues. Germline CDR1 MNHNS, CDR2 SASEGT. In the original analysis: Clinicopathological groups of papillary thyroid cancer showed CDR3 differences that were used to build a distant-metastasis classifier. With MiXCR, TCRdb reprocessed the PCR reads. These V and J calls rely on TCRdb rather than the paper's analysis. In the table there are some 5,600 clones, around 27% of which are singletons. Notes on the study in general: When malignant thyroid tumors were compared with benign nodules, TCR beta diversity was reportedly significantly higher in the malignant tumors. This held in both blood and tumor samples.

This clone was counted a few times. What it binds is not known. This clonotype was sampled from a female donor with papillary thyroid cancer or a benign thyroid nodule (not recorded which). Some clones in this sample may be carry-over from other donors' samples. This chain uses TRBV6-1 with TRBJ2-2; 7 bases align to TRBD1. Sequencing input: adjacent normal tissue. CDR3 sequence (DNA): TGTGCCAGCAAGAATCCGGACAGGATCGGGGAGCTGTTTTTT. Its protein is CASKNPDRIGELFF.